This TCR beta chain was captured by sequencing in a study of cytomegalovirus exposure and HLA in healthy donors. On this clone itself: As yet, its antigen is unknown.

Study-level results: A later analysis linked a missense variant in DCLRE1C to the trimming of TCR beta V and J genes. Exclusion applied to some V segments, including TRBV6-2 and TRBV6-3, as they were indistinguishable. What TCR beta sequences reportedly achieved was accurate prediction of HLA-A and HLA-B alleles in most subjects. Later examination showed HLA-associated TCR beta chains had greater clonal expansion than equally common others.

Primers included in the PCR were 60 Vbeta and 13 Jbeta primers. TCRdb's copy holds only in-frame clones and misses some; the assay was immunoSEQ multiplex PCR. The sample includes some 190,000 clones, about 77% of them seen just once. V lost 1 base and J lost 9, with 14 bases in between. CDR1 is SGHDT, CDR2 YYEEEE, per germline. The CDR3 has 15 amino acids. The V and J genes are TRBV5-6 and TRBJ1-6, with D possibly being TRBD1 (5 bases). This TCR came from a female donor in good health and CMV-seronegative. Source material: PBMCs. The CDR3 spells CASSLKGIRGSPLHF. The CDR3 DNA reads as TGTGCCAGCAGCTTGAAGGGGATACGTGGTTCACCCCTCCACTTT.